This is a list of T cell receptor beta chains from one sample in a study of T cell repertoires in cytomegalovirus infection. One entry per CDR3 protein results from TCRdb running MiXCR on the reads. Of 160,000 or so distinct CDR3 sequences in the sample, about a fifth are singletons; the top ten hold about 25%. The antigens these receptors bind are not known. Source: CD8+ T cells from cultured PBMCs, taken from culture after CMV antigen stimulation. The receptors stem from a human donor in good health (CMV status not recorded). Some clones in this sample may be carry-over from other donors' samples. Both conserved end residues are part of each CDR3. The D gene is left open where the match is weak. Only part of the rows carry a size: once, few, many, or a class if the clone is expanded.

cdr3_aa: CASSLKPGASGGQETQYF
cdr3_nt: TGTGCCAGCAGCTTAAAGCCCGGTGCTAGCGGGGGTCAAGAGACCCAGTACTTC
v_call: TRBV7-3
j_call: TRBJ2-5
d_call: TRBD2
clone_size: NA

cdr3_aa: CASSLIGDSLYEQYF
cdr3_nt: TGTGCCAGCAGCTTAATAGGGGACAGTTTGTACGAGCAGTACTTC
v_call: TRBV7-2
j_call: TRBJ2-7
d_call: TRBD1
clone_size: few

cdr3_aa: CASSFGGASGYGYTF
cdr3_nt: TGTGCCAGCAGTTTCGGGGGCGCATCGGGCTATGGCTACACCTTC
v_call: TRBV12-3/TRBV12-4
j_call: TRBJ1-2
d_call: NA
clone_size: NA

cdr3_aa: CASSLKGRAYNEQFF
cdr3_nt: TGTGCCAGCAGCTTGAAGGGAAGGGCCTACAATGAGCAGTTCTTC
v_call: TRBV7-2
j_call: TRBJ2-1
d_call: NA
clone_size: NA

cdr3_aa: CASSPDGGGGQPQHF
cdr3_nt: TGCGCCAGCAGCCCCGACGGGGGCGGGGGTCAGCCCCAGCATTTT
v_call: TRBV5-1
j_call: TRBJ1-5
d_call: NA
clone_size: NA

cdr3_aa: CASSQALAGTNQETQYF
cdr3_nt: TGTGCCAGCAGCCAGGCTCTAGCGGGGACAAACCAAGAGACCCAGTACTTC
v_call: TRBV4-2
j_call: TRBJ2-5
d_call: TRBD2
clone_size: few

cdr3_aa: CSAREAKGVVGAFF
cdr3_nt: TGCAGTGCTAGAGAGGCAAAGGGGGTCGTCGGAGCTTTCTTT
v_call: TRBV20-1
j_call: TRBJ1-1
d_call: NA
clone_size: few

cdr3_aa: CASSESGGLDNEQFF
cdr3_nt: TGTGCCAGCAGCGAGTCCGGGGGGCTCGACAATGAGCAGTTCTTC
v_call: TRBV9
j_call: TRBJ2-1
d_call: NA
clone_size: few

cdr3_aa: CASSFLQGSWGYGYTF
cdr3_nt: TGTGCCAGCAGCTTTTTACAGGGAAGTTGGGGCTATGGCTACACCTTC
v_call: TRBV7-8
j_call: TRBJ1-2
d_call: NA
clone_size: few

cdr3_aa: CASTDQYTGELFF
cdr3_nt: TGTGCCAGCACGGACCAGTACACCGGGGAGCTGTTTTTT
v_call: TRBV6-2/TRBV6-3
j_call: TRBJ2-2
d_call: NA
clone_size: NA

cdr3_aa: CASSYATSQSSYNSPLHF
cdr3_nt: TGTGCCAGCAGTTACGCGACTTCCCAGAGCTCCTATAATTCACCCCTCCACTTT
v_call: TRBV6-5
j_call: TRBJ1-6
d_call: NA
clone_size: few

cdr3_aa: CASSQGASGGYNEQFF
cdr3_nt: TGTGCCAGCAGCCAAGGCGCTAGCGGGGGTTACAATGAGCAGTTCTTC
v_call: TRBV14
j_call: TRBJ2-1
d_call: TRBD2
clone_size: few

cdr3_aa: CASGLAGGPYEQYF
cdr3_nt: TGTGCCAGCGGGCTAGCGGGGGGCCCCTACGAGCAGTACTTC
v_call: TRBV7-2
j_call: TRBJ2-7
d_call: TRBD2
clone_size: NA

cdr3_aa: CASSQTAGANYGYTF
cdr3_nt: TGTGCCAGCAGCCAAACAGCCGGAGCTAACTATGGCTACACCTTC
v_call: TRBV14
j_call: TRBJ1-2
d_call: NA
clone_size: many

cdr3_aa: CAFWTPNTEAFF
cdr3_nt: TGTGCCTTTTGGACCCCCAACACTGAAGCTTTCTTT
v_call: TRBV30
j_call: TRBJ1-1
d_call: NA
clone_size: few

cdr3_aa: CATSDYGYTF
cdr3_nt: TGTGCCACCAGCGACTATGGCTACACCTTC
v_call: TRBV7-2
j_call: TRBJ1-2
d_call: NA
clone_size: few

cdr3_aa: CASSYDDTSSYEQYF
cdr3_nt: TGTGCCAGCAGTTACGACGACACAAGCTCCTACGAGCAGTACTTC
v_call: TRBV6-8
j_call: TRBJ2-7
d_call: NA
clone_size: few

cdr3_aa: CASSIRVDYEQYF
cdr3_nt: TGTGCCAGTAGTATCCGGGTTGACTACGAGCAGTACTTC
v_call: TRBV19
j_call: TRBJ2-7
d_call: NA
clone_size: few

cdr3_aa: CASSRQAGYEQYF
cdr3_nt: TGTGCCAGCAGCCGACAGGCGGGCTACGAGCAGTACTTC
v_call: TRBV11-2
j_call: TRBJ2-7
d_call: NA
clone_size: NA

cdr3_aa: CASSLGAGGNTEAFF
cdr3_nt: TGTGCCAGCAGCTTAGGGGCAGGGGGCAACACTGAAGCTTTCTTT
v_call: TRBV7-2
j_call: TRBJ1-1
d_call: TRBD1
clone_size: few

cdr3_aa: CASSSDRGLKTEAFF
cdr3_nt: TGCGCCAGCAGCTCCGACAGGGGGCTGAAGACTGAAGCTTTCTTT
v_call: TRBV5-1
j_call: TRBJ1-1
d_call: TRBD1
clone_size: NA

cdr3_aa: CASSLFGLPSPYEQYF
cdr3_nt: TGTGCCAGCAGTTTATTTGGACTACCATCCCCCTACGAGCAGTACTTC
v_call: TRBV27
j_call: TRBJ2-7
d_call: NA
clone_size: few

cdr3_aa: CASSVGMDEQFF
cdr3_nt: TGTGCCAGCAGCGTGGGAATGGATGAGCAGTTCTTC
v_call: TRBV9
j_call: TRBJ2-1
d_call: NA
clone_size: few

cdr3_aa: CASSSLRDRAFYGYTF
cdr3_nt: TGTGCCAGCAGCTCCTTACGGGACAGGGCTTTCTATGGCTACACCTTC
v_call: TRBV7-2
j_call: TRBJ1-2
d_call: TRBD1
clone_size: few

cdr3_aa: CASSQDRGGRDEKLFF
cdr3_nt: TGCGCCAGCAGCCAAGATCGTGGAGGGCGGGATGAAAAACTGTTTTTT
v_call: TRBV4-3
j_call: TRBJ1-4
d_call: NA
clone_size: NA

cdr3_aa: CASSSTPSEGETQYF
cdr3_nt: TGTGCCAGCAGCTCAACCCCCTCCGAAGGAGAGACCCAGTACTTC
v_call: TRBV7-7
j_call: TRBJ2-5
d_call: NA
clone_size: few

cdr3_aa: CATLQGSTGELFF
cdr3_nt: TGTGCCACGTTACAGGGGTCGACCGGGGAGCTGTTTTTT
v_call: TRBV2
j_call: TRBJ2-2
d_call: TRBD1
clone_size: NA

cdr3_aa: CASSMRGGTEAFF
cdr3_nt: TGTGCCAGTAGTATGAGGGGTGGCACTGAAGCTTTCTTT
v_call: TRBV19
j_call: TRBJ1-1
d_call: NA
clone_size: NA

cdr3_aa: CASMIPSTIYF
cdr3_nt: TGTGCCAGCATGATTCCCAGCACCATATATTTT
v_call: TRBV6-6
j_call: TRBJ1-3
d_call: NA
clone_size: NA

cdr3_aa: CTSSHSGGNTGELFF
cdr3_nt: TGTACCAGCAGCCATTCCGGGGGAAACACCGGGGAGCTGTTTTTT
v_call: TRBV4-2
j_call: TRBJ2-2
d_call: NA
clone_size: few

cdr3_aa: CATSRQLDNEQFF
cdr3_nt: TGTGCCACCAGCAGACAGCTAGACAATGAGCAGTTCTTC
v_call: TRBV15
j_call: TRBJ2-1
d_call: NA
clone_size: NA

cdr3_aa: CDSSYGTVYGYTF
cdr3_nt: TGTGACAGCAGTTACGGGACAGTCTATGGCTACACCTTC
v_call: TRBV6-2/TRBV6-3
j_call: TRBJ1-2
d_call: TRBD1
clone_size: NA

cdr3_aa: CASSPGQMELFF
cdr3_nt: TGCGCCAGCAGCCCCGGACAAATGGAGCTGTTTTTT
v_call: TRBV5-1
j_call: TRBJ2-2
d_call: NA
clone_size: few

cdr3_aa: CASSYSRDRDPYEQYF
cdr3_nt: TGTGCCAGCAGTTACTCGAGGGACAGGGACCCCTACGAGCAGTACTTC
v_call: TRBV6-2/TRBV6-3
j_call: TRBJ2-7
d_call: TRBD1
clone_size: NA

cdr3_aa: CASRPSSGGDTEAFF
cdr3_nt: TGTGCCAGCAGGCCTAGCAGCGGAGGGGACACTGAAGCTTTCTTT
v_call: TRBV7-9
j_call: TRBJ1-1
d_call: NA
clone_size: NA

cdr3_aa: CASSLSDNYGYTF
cdr3_nt: TGTGCCAGCAGCTTAAGTGATAACTATGGCTACACCTTC
v_call: TRBV7-2
j_call: TRBJ1-2
d_call: NA
clone_size: NA

cdr3_aa: CASSSSGDRGYTF
cdr3_nt: TGTGCCAGCAGCTCGAGTGGTGACCGGGGCTACACCTTC
v_call: TRBV7-9
j_call: TRBJ1-2
d_call: NA
clone_size: few

cdr3_aa: CASSLESYEQYF
cdr3_nt: TGTGCCAGCAGCTTGGAAAGCTACGAGCAGTACTTC
v_call: TRBV7-9
j_call: TRBJ2-7
d_call: NA
clone_size: few

cdr3_aa: CATSRDLADNSPLHF
cdr3_nt: TGTGCCACCAGCAGAGATTTGGCGGATAATTCACCCCTCCACTTT
v_call: TRBV15
j_call: TRBJ1-6
d_call: NA
clone_size: NA

cdr3_aa: CASSSRTSVNEQFF
cdr3_nt: TGTGCCAGCAGTTCCCGGACTAGCGTCAATGAGCAGTTCTTC
v_call: TRBV27
j_call: TRBJ2-1
d_call: TRBD2
clone_size: few

cdr3_aa: CASSTGTATQYF
cdr3_nt: TGTGCCAGCAGCACAGGGACGGCCACGCAGTATTTT
v_call: TRBV12-3/TRBV12-4
j_call: TRBJ2-3
d_call: NA
clone_size: NA

cdr3_aa: CSARVDKSSYNSPLHF
cdr3_nt: TGCAGTGCTAGAGTTGACAAGAGCTCCTATAATTCACCCCTCCACTTT
v_call: TRBV20-1
j_call: TRBJ1-6
d_call: NA
clone_size: few

cdr3_aa: CATSDQGFTGELFF
cdr3_nt: TGTGCCACCAGTGATCAGGGGTTCACCGGGGAGCTGTTTTTT
v_call: TRBV24-1
j_call: TRBJ2-2
d_call: NA
clone_size: NA

cdr3_aa: CASSQESRYEQYF
cdr3_nt: TGCGCCAGCAGCCAAGAATCCAGATACGAGCAGTACTTC
v_call: TRBV4-1
j_call: TRBJ2-7
d_call: NA
clone_size: few

cdr3_aa: CASRGLDRDNYGYTF
cdr3_nt: TGTGCCAGCAGGGGACTCGACAGGGATAACTATGGCTACACCTTC
v_call: TRBV6-6
j_call: TRBJ1-2
d_call: TRBD1
clone_size: few

cdr3_aa: CASSASTGGFPGELFF
cdr3_nt: TGTGCCAGCAGCGCGTCGACAGGGGGCTTTCCCGGGGAGCTGTTTTTT
v_call: TRBV9
j_call: TRBJ2-2
d_call: TRBD1
clone_size: few

cdr3_aa: CASRFTGMTNYGYTF
cdr3_nt: TGTGCCAGCAGATTCACAGGGATGACTAACTATGGCTACACCTTC
v_call: TRBV12-3/TRBV12-4
j_call: TRBJ1-2
d_call: NA
clone_size: few

cdr3_aa: CASSLSGALRGGNTIYF
cdr3_nt: TGTGCCAGCAGTTTATCCGGGGCCCTGAGGGGAGGAAACACCATATATTTT
v_call: TRBV28
j_call: TRBJ1-3
d_call: NA
clone_size: NA